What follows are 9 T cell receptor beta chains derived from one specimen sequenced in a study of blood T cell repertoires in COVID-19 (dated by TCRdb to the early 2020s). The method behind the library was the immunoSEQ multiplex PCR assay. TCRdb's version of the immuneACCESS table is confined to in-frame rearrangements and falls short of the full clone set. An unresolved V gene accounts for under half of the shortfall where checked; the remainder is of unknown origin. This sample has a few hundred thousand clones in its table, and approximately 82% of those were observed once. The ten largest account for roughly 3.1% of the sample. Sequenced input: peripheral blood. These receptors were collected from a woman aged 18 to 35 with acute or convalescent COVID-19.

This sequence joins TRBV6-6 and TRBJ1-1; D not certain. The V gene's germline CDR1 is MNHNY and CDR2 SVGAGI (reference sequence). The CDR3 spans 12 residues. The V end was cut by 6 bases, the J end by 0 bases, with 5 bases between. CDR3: CASRALNTEAFF. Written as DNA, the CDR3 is TGTGCCAGCAGGGCCCTGAACACTGAAGCTTTCTTT.

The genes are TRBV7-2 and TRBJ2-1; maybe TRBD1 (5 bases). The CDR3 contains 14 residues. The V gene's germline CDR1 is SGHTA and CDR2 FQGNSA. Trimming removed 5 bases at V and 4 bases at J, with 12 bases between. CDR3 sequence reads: CASSPRAGYNEQFF. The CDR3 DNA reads TGTGCCAGCAGCCCTAGAGCAGGGTACAATGAGCAGTTCTTC.

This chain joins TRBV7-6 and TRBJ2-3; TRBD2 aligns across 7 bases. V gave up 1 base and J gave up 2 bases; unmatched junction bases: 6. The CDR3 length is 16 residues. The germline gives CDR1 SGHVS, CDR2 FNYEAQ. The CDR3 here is CASSLEGGSPTDTQYF. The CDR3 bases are TGTGCCAGCAGCTTAGAGGGAGGGAGCCCCACAGATACGCAGTATTTT. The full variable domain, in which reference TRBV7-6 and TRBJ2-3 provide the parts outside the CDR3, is GAGVSQSPRYKVTKRGQDVALRCDPISGHVSLYWYRQALGQGPEFLTYFNYEAQQDKSGLPNDRFSAERPEGSISTLTIQRTEQRDSAMYRCASSLEGGSPTDTQYFGPGTRLTVL.

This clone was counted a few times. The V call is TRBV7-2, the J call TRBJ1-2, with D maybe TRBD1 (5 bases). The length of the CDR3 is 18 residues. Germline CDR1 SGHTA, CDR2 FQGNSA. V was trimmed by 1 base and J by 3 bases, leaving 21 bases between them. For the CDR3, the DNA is TGTGCCAGCAGCTTAGTCGGGGGTTCGCTCCCCACCGACTATGGCTACACCTTC. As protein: CASSLVGGSLPTDYGYTF.

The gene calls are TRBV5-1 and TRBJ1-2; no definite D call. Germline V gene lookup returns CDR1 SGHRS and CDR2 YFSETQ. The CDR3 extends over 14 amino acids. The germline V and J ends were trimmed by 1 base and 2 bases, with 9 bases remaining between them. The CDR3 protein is CASSLIGQNYGYTF. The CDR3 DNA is TGCGCCAGCAGCTTGATTGGGCAGAACTATGGCTACACCTTC.

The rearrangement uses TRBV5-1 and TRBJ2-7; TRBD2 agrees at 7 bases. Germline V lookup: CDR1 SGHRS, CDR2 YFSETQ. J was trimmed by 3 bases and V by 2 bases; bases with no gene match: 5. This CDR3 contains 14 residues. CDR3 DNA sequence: TGCGCCAGCAGCTTCGGACTAGAACTCTACGAGCAGTACTTC. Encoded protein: CASSFGLELYEQYF.

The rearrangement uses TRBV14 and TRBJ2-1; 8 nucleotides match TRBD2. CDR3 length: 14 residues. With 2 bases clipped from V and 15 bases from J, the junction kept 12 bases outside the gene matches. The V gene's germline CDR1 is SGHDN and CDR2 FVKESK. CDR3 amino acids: CASSQKSASGSLFF. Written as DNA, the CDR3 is TGTGCCAGCAGCCAAAAATCGGCCAGCGGGAGTCTGTTCTTC.

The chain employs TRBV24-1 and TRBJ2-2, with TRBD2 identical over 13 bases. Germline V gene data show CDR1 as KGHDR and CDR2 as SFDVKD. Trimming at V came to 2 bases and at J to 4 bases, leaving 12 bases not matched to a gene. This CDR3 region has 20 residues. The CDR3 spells CATSDWGTVGTSGTTGELFF. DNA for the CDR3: TGTGCCACCAGTGATTGGGGGACCGTAGGGACTAGCGGGACCACCGGGGAGCTGTTTTTT.

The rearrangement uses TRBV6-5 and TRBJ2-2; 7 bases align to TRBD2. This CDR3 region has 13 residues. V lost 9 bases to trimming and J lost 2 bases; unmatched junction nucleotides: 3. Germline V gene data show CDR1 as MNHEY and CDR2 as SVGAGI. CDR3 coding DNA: TGTGCCAGTTCGACTAGCAACACCGGGGAGCTGTTTTTT. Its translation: CASSTSNTGELFF.